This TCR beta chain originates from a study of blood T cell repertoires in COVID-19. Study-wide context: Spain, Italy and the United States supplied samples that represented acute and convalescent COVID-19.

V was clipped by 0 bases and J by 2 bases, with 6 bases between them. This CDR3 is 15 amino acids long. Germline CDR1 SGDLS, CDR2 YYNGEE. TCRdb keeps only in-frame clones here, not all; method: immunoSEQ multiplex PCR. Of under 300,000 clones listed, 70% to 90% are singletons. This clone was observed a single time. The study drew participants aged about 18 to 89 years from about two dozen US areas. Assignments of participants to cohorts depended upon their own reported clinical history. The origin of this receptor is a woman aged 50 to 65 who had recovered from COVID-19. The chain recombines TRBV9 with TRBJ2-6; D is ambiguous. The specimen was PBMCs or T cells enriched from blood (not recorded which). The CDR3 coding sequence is TGTGCCAGCAGCGTAGGTGGAGCTGGGGCCAACGTCCTGACTTTC. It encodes CASSVGGAGANVLTF.